A selection of T cell receptor beta chains follows, all from one sample in a study of T cells in Graves' hyperthyroidism and ophthalmopathy. One entry per CDR3 protein, called by TCRdb with MiXCR from the multiplex PCR reads. The sample lists around 250,000 distinct CDR3 sequences, approximately 24% occurring once. The sequencing input was blood. All receptors derive from a woman between 40 and 55 years old with Graves' ophthalmopathy. The CDR3 runs from the conserved cysteine through the conserved F or W. D genes are given only for firm matches. Where a row states a size, it is once, few, many or the class of an expanded clone; other rows omit it.

many,TRBJ1-2,TRBV5-1,TRBD1,TGCGCCAGCAACACCGGGACAGGGATCTATGGCTACACCTTC,CASNTGTGIYGYTF
many,TRBJ1-2,TRBV30,.,TGTGCCTGGAGTCTCCACTTAACAACAGACTATGGCTACACCTTC,CAWSLHLTTDYGYTF
many,TRBJ2-2,TRBV29-1,.,TGCAGCGTTCGGCGGCACGGGGAGCTGTTTTTT,CSVRRHGELFF
.,TRBJ1-2,TRBV24-1,.,TGTGCCACCAGTGATAGGGCCTTCGGCCGTGGCTACACCTTC,CATSDRAFGRGYTF
many,TRBJ2-7,TRBV7-2,.,TGTGCCAGCAGTCGTACTAGGACCGAGCAGTACTTC,CASSRTRTEQYF
many,TRBJ2-5,TRBV7-9,.,TGTGCCAGCAGCCCATCCGGGTTCAGCCAGTACTTC,CASSPSGFSQYF
.,TRBJ2-7,TRBV3-1,.,TGTGCCAGCAGCCAAGATAGGGTCGGAAACGAGCAGTACTTC,CASSQDRVGNEQYF
.,TRBJ1-6,TRBV9,TRBD1,TGTGCCAGCAGCGTAGGGACAGGGCCCGTTTCACCCCTCCACTTT,CASSVGTGPVSPLHF
few,TRBJ1-6,TRBV20-1,.,TGCAGTGCTTCCCGCGGGACGGCCAATTCACCCCTCCACTTT,CSASRGTANSPLHF
.,TRBJ1-1,TRBV6-2/TRBV6-3,.,TGTGCCAGCAGTGCCGTCGGTGGTACTGAAGCTTTCTTT,CASSAVGGTEAFF
many,TRBJ2-5,TRBV28,.,TGTGCCAGCAGTTCAGGTTTCGAGCAGAGTATCCAAGAGACCCAGTACTTC,CASSSGFEQSIQETQYF
.,TRBJ2-5,TRBV6-1,TRBD2,TGTGCCAGCAGCCCTAGCGGGAGGAAAGAGACCCAGTACTTC,CASSPSGRKETQYF